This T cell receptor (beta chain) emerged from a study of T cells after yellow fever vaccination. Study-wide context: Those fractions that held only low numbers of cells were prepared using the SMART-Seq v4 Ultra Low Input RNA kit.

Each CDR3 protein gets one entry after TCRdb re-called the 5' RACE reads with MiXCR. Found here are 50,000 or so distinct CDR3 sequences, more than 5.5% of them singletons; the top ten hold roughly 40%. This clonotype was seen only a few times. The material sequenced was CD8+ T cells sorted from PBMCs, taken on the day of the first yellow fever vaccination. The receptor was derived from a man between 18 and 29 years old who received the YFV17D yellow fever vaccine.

The CDR3 coding sequence is TGTGCCAGCAGCCCGGTAACCCTCTCGCACACCGGGGAGCTGTTTTTT. Protein sequence: CASSPVTLSHTGELFF. The rearrangement uses TRBV14 and TRBJ2-2; no clear D gene. Germline V gene data show CDR1 as SGHDN and CDR2 as FVKESK. The germline V and J ends were trimmed by 4 bases and 3 bases, with 15 bases remaining between them. The CDR3 is made up of 16 amino acids.